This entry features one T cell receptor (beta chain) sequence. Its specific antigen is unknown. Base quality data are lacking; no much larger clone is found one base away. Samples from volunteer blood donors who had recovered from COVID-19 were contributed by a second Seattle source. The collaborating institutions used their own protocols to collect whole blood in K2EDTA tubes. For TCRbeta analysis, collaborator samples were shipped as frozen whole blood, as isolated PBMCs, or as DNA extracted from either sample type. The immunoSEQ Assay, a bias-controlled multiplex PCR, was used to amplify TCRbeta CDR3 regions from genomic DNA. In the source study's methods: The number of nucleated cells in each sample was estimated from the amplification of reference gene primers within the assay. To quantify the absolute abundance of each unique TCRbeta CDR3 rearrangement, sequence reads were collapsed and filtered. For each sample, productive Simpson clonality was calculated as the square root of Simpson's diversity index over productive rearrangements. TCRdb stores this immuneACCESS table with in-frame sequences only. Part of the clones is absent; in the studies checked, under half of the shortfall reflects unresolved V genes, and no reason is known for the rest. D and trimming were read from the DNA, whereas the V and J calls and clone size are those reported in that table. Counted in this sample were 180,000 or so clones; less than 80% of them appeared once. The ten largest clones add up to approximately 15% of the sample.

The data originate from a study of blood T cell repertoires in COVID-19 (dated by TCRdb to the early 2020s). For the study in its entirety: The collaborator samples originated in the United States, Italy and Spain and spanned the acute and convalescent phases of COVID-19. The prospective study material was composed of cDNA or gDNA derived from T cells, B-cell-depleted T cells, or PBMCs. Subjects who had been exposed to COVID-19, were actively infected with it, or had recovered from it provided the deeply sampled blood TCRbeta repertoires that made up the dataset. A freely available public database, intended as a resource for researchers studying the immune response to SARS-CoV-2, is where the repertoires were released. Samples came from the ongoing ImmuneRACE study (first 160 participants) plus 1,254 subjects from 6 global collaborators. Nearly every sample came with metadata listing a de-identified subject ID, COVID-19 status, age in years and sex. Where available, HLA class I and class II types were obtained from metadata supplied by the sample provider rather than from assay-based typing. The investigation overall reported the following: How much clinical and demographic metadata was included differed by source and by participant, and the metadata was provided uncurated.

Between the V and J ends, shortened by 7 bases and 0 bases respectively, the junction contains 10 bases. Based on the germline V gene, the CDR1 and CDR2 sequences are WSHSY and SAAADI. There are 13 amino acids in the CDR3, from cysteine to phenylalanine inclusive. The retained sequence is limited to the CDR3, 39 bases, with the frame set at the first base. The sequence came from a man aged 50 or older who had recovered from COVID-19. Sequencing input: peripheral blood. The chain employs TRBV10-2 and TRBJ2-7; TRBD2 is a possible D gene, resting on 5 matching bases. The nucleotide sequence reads TGCGCCAGCAAAGAGGGTGTCTCCTACGAGCAGTACTTC. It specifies CASKEGVSYEQYF.